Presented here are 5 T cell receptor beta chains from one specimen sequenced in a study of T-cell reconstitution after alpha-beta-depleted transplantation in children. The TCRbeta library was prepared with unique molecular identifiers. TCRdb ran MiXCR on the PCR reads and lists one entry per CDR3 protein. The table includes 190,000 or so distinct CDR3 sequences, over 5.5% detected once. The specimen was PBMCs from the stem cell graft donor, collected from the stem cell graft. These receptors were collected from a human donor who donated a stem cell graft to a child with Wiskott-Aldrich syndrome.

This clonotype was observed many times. Here the CDR3 DNA reads TGCAGCGTTGAAATATCCTGGGATAGGAACATTCAGTACTTC. This encodes CSVEISWDRNIQYF. The chain carries TRBV29-1 and TRBJ2-4, with D hard to call. V lost 2 bases and J 7 bases, leaving 15 bases between the germline ends. The germline gives CDR1 SQVTM, CDR2 ANQGSEA. CDR3 length: 14 amino acids. The whole variable domain, filled in from reference TRBV29-1 and TRBJ2-4, reads SAVISQKPSRDICQRGTSLTIQCQVDSQVTMMFWYRQQPGQSLTLIATANQGSEATYESGFVIDKFPISRPNLTFSTLTVSNMSPEDSSIYLCSVEISWDRNIQYFGAGTRLSVL.

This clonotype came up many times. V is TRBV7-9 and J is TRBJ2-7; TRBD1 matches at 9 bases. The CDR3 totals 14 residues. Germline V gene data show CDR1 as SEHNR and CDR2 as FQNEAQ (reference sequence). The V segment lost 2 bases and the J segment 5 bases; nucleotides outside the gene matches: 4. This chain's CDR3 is CASSLPGQGDEQYF. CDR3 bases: TGTGCCAGCAGCTTACCGGGACAGGGTGACGAGCAGTACTTC.

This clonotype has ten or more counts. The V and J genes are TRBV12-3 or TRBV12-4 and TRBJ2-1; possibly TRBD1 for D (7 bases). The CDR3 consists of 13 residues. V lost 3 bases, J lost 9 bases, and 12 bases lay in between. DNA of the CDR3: TGTGCCAGCAGTTTTCAGGGGGGAAGTGAGCAGTTCTTC. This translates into CASSFQGGSEQFF.

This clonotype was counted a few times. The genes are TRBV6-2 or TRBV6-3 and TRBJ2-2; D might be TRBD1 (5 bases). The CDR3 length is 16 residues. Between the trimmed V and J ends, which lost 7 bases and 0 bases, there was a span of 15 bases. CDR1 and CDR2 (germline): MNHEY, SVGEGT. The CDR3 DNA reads TGTGCCAGCACTAAGGGGCCAACAACGAACACCGGGGAGCTGTTTTTT. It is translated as CASTKGPTTNTGELFF.

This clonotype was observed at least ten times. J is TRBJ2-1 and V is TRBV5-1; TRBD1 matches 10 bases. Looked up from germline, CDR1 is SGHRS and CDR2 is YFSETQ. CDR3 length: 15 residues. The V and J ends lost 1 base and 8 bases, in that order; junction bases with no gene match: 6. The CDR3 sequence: CASSLFGTGVDEQFF. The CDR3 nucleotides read TGCGCCAGCAGCTTGTTTGGGACAGGGGTGGATGAGCAGTTCTTC.